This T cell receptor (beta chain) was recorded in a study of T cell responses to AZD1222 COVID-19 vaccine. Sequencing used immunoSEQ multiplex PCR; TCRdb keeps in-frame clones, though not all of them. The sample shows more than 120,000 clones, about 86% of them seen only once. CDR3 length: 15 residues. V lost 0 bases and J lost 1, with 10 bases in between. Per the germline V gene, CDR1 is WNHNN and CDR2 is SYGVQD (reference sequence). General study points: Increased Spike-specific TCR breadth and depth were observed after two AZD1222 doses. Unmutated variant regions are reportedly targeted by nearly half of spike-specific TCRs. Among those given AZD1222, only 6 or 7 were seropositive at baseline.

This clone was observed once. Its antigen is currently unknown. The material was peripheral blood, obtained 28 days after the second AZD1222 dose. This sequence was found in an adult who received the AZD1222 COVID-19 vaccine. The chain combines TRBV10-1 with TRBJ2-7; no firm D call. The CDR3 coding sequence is TGCGCCAGCAGTGAGTCGGCAGCCGTTTCCTACGAGCAGTACTTC. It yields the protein CASSESAAVSYEQYF.